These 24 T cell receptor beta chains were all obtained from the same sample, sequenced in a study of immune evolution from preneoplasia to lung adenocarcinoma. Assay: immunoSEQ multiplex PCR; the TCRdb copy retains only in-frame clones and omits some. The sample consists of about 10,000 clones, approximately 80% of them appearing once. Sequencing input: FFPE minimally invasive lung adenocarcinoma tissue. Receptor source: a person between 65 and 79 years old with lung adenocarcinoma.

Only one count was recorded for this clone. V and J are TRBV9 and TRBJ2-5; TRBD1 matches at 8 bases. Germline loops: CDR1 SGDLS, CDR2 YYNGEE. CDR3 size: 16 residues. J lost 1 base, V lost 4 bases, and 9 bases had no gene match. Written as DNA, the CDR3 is TGTGCCAGCAGCTTACAGGGTACAGGGGGCCAAGAGACCCAGTACTTC. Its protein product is CASSLQGTGGQETQYF.

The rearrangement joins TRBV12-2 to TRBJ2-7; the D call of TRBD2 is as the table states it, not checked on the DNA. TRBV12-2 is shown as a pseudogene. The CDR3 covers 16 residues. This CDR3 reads CASRLAQLDSSYEQYF. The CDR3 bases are TGTGCAAGTCGCTTAGCGCAACTTGACTCGTCCTACGAGCAGTACTTC.

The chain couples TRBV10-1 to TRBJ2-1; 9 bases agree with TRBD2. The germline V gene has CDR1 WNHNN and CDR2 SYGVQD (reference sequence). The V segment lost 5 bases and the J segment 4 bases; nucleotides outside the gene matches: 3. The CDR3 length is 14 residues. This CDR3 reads CASSSGGTYNEQFF. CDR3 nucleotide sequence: TGCGCCAGCAGTAGCGGGGGGACATACAATGAGCAGTTCTTC.

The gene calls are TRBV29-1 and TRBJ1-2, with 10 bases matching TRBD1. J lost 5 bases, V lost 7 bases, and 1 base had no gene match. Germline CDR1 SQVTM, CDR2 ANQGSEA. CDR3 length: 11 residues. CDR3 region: CSGQGAYGYTF. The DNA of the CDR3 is TGCAGCGGACAGGGGGCGTATGGCTACACCTTC.

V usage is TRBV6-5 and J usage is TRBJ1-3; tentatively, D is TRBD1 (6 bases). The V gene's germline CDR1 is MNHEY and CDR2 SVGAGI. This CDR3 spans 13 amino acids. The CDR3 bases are TGTGCAACCCGAGGGGGCTCTGGAAACACCATATATTTT. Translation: CATRGGSGNTIYF.

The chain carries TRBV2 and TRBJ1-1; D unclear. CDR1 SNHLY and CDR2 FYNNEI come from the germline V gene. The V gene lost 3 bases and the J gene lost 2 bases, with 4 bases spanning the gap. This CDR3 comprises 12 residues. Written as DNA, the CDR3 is TGTGCCAGCAGTGAGGGAAACACTGAAGCTTTCTTT. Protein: CASSEGNTEAFF.

CDR3 in amino acids: CASSAGTVGNTIYF. CDR3 coding DNA: TGTGCCAGCTCTGCCGGGACAGTCGGAAACACCATATATTTT. The chain is built from TRBV18 and TRBJ1-3; the match to TRBD1 covers 7 bases. CDR3 length: 14 residues. The trim removed 6 bases at V and 4 bases at J, leaving 6 bases unmatched. In germline, CDR1 is KGHSH, CDR2 LQKENI.

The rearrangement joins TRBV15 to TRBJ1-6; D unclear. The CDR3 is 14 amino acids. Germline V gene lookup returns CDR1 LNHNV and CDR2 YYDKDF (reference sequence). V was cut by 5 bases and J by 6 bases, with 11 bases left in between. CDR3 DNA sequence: TGTGCCACCAGCCGGGAGGTGGGTAATTCACCCCTCCACTTT. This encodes CATSREVGNSPLHF.

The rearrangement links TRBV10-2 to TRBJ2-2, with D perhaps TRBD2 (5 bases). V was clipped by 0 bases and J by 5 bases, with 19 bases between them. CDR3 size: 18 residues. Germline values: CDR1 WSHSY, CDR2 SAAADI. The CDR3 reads CASSESVLRVVGTGELFF. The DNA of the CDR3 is TGCGCCAGCAGTGAGTCCGTACTGAGGGTTGTGGGTACCGGGGAGCTGTTTTTT.

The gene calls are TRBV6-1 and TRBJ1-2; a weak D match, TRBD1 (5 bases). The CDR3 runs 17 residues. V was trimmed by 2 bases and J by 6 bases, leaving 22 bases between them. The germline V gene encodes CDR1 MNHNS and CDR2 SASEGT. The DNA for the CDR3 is TGTGCCAGCAGTGAACCTTCACCGACAGCCCTCAGGGATGGCTACACCTTC. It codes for CASSEPSPTALRDGYTF.

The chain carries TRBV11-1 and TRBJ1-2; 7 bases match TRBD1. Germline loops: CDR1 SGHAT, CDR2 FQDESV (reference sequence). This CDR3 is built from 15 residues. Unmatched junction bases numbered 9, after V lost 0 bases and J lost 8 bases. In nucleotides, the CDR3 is TGTGCCAGCAGCTTAGCCCGACAGGGATCATTGGGCTACACCTTC. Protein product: CASSLARQGSLGYTF.

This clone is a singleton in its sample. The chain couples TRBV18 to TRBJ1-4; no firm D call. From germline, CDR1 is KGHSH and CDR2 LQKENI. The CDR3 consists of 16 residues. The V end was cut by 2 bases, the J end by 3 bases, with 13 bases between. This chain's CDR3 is CASSPSIQTPNEKLFF. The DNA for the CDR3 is TGTGCCAGCTCACCATCTATTCAGACCCCTAATGAAAAACTGTTTTTT.

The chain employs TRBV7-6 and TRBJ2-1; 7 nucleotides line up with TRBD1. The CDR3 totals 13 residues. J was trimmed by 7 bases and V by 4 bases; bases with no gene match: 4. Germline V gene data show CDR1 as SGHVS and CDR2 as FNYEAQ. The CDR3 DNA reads TGTGCCAGCAGCTCCGAACAGGGGAATGAGCAGTTCTTC. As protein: CASSSEQGNEQFF.

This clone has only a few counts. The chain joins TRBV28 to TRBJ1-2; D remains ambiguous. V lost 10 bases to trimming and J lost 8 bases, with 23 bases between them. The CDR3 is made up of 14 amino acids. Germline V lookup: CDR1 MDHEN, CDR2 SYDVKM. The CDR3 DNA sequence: TGTGCCACCCGGGCGGGCACTTCCCCCTGGGGCTACACCTTC. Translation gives CATRAGTSPWGYTF.

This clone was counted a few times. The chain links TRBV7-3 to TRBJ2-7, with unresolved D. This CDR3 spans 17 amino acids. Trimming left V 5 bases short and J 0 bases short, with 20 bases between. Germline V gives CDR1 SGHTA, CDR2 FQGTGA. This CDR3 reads CASSPYAIGRSSYEQYF. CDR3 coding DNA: TGTGCCAGCAGCCCGTATGCGATTGGACGGAGCTCCTACGAGCAGTACTTC. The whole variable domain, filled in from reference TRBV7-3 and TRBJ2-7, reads GAGVSQTPSNKVTEKGKYVELRCDPISGHTALYWYRQSLGQGPEFLIYFQGTGAADDSGLPNDRFFAVRPEGSVSTLKIQRTERGDSAVYLCASSPYAIGRSSYEQYFGPGTRLTVT.

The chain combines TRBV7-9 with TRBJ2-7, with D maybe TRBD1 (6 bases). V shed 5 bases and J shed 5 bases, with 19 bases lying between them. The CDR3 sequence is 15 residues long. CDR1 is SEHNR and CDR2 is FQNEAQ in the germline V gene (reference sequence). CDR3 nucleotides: TGTGCCAGCAGCCTAAACGGACAGTTTTTCGACGAGCAGTACTTC. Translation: CASSLNGQFFDEQYF.

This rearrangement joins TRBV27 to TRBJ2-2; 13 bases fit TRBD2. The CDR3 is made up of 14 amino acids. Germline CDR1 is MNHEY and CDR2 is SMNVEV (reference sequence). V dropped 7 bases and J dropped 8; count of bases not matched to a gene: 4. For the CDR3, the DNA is TGTGCCAGCAAAGGACTAGCGGGAGTGGGGGAGCTGTTTTTT. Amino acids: CASKGLAGVGELFF.

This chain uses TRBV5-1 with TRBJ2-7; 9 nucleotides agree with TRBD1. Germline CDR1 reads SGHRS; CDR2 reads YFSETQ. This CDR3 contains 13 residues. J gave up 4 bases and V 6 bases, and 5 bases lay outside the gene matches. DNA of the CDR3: TGCGCCAGCACCAGGACAGGGGATTACGAGCAGTACTTC. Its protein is CASTRTGDYEQYF. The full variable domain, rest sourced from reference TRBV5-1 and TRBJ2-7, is KAGVTQTPRYLIKTRGQQVTLSCSPISGHRSVSWYQQTPGQGLQFLFEYFSETQRNKGNFPGRFSGRQFSNSRSEMNVSTLELGDSALYLCASTRTGDYEQYFGPGTRLTVT.

This CDR3 is CASSVWDRENGELFF. As DNA, the CDR3 is TGCGCCAGCAGCGTCTGGGACAGGGAGAACGGGGAGCTGTTTTTT. This chain joins TRBV5-1 and TRBJ2-2; 9 bases match TRBD1. The trim removed 4 bases at V and 7 bases at J, leaving 8 bases unmatched. Germline values: CDR1 SGHRS, CDR2 YFSETQ. The CDR3 length is 15 residues.

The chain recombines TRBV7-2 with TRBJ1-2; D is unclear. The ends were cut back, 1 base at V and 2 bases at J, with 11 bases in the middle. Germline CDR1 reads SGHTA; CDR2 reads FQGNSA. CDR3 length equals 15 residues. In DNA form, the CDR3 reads TGTGCCAGCAGCTTAGAACGGGTCACCAACTATGGCTACACCTTC. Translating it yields CASSLERVTNYGYTF.

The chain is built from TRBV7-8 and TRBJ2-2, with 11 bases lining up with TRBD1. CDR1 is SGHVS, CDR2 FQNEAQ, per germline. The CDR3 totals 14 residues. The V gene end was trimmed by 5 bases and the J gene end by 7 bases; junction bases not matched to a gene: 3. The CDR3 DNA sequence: TGTGCCAGCAGCACGGGACAGGGGGTCGGGGAGCTGTTTTTT. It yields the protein CASSTGQGVGELFF.

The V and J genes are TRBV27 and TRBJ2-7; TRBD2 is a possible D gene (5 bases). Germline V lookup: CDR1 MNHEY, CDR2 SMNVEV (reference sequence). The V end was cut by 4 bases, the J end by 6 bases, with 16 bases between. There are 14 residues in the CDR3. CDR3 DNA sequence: TGTGCCAGCAGTTCGGGGAGCGCGAACAGCGAGCAGTACTTC. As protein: CASSSGSANSEQYF.

CDR3 sequence (DNA): TGTGCCAGTAGTAAAACAGGGGTCGGCACAGATACGCAGTATTTT. It specifies CASSKTGVGTDTQYF. The chain couples TRBV19 to TRBJ2-3; TRBD1 matches 7 bases. This CDR3 is built from 15 residues. V was pared by 4 bases and J by 1 base, with 5 bases of the junction left unmatched. Germline lookup yields CDR1 LNHDA and CDR2 SQIVND (reference sequence).

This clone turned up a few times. DNA of the CDR3: TGTGCCAGCAGCGTAGGCGATGCGACAGGGGGACCCTACGAGCAGTACTTC. This encodes CASSVGDATGGPYEQYF. The gene calls are TRBV9 and TRBJ2-7, with 9 bases fitting TRBD1. The CDR3 covers 17 residues. The V segment lost 0 bases and the J segment 2 bases; nucleotides outside the gene matches: 9. Germline values: CDR1 SGDLS, CDR2 YYNGEE.